A selection of T cell receptor beta chains follows, all from one sample in a study of blood T cell repertoires in COVID-19. The assay was immunoSEQ multiplex PCR, and TCRdb's table has in-frame clones only and misses some. The top ten hold 8% to 8.5% of the sample, which has fewer than 200,000 clones, more than 65% seen once. Sequences were obtained from peripheral blood. These receptor sequences come from a woman aged 60 to 75 with COVID-19, enrolled during active disease. CDR3s include the opening cysteine and the closing phenylalanine or tryptophan. Clone size, where shown, is once, few, many, or a class for clones that have expanded.

v_gene	abundance	CDR3aa
TRBV20-1	NA	CSASPTVGGGYGYTF
TRBV14	many	CASSQARSSYNSPLHF
TRBV28	NA	CASSHTGNGYTF
TRBV15	NA	CATSTGTVSNQPQHF
TRBV4-3	few	CASSQDLRFQETQYF
TRBV7-2	few	CASSLRQGAGELFF
TRBV28	NA	CASGTSGGRGVNEQFF
TRBV5-1	once	CASSRSGVANTGELFF
TRBV28	NA	CASSPTGQGTGKLFF
TRBV28	NA	CASRPPGQYNSPLHF
TRBV28	NA	CASSFLQGVSYEQYF
TRBV2	once	CASSNGQGPTDTQYF
TRBV28	NA	CASSLGSPPEAFF
TRBV29-1	few	CSVASGRADTQYF
TRBV5-6	once	CASSLGSGSYEQYF
TRBV5-4	NA	CASGPQGVMSNEKLFF
TRBV5-3	NA	CARSFQTGRTDTQYF
TRBV10-3	NA	CAISESRREGSTEAFF
TRBV7-8	NA	CASRIGTGTSNEKLFF
TRBV5-1	NA	CASSLVQPRNYGYTF
TRBV10-3	NA	CAISESQQYTEAFF
TRBV19	NA	CASSSYDSNQPQHF
TRBV6-5	NA	CASRLRGGTEAFF
TRBV11-2	NA	CASSLGLDYNEQFF
TRBV7-9	NA	CASSLSGGADTQYF
TRBV10-1	NA	CASRDRQPQHF
TRBV10-3	NA	CATRGGKQATYEQYF
TRBV24-1	once	CATSDPAGGHLDTQYF
TRBV19	NA	CASSTTGSSGSPLHF
TRBV7-6	few	CASSSGQTYEQYF
TRBV19	NA	CASTFGTGANTGELFF
TRBV10-3	NA	CAISLAGTNTGELFF
TRBV2	NA	CASRTTVGNTGELFF
TRBV28	NA	CASSFVQTLQPQHF
TRBV9	NA	CASSYTGSSPNEQFF
TRBV10-2	NA	CASSDGGLAGAMDTQYF
TRBV30	NA	CAWSTGRDHGYTF
TRBV12-3/TRBV12-4	NA	CASSSSTNYGYTF
TRBV20-1	NA	CSASLTSGRTPNGFF
TRBV2	NA	CASTASFGTGLISGNTIYF
TRBV10-3	NA	CAISAGDEQYF
TRBV3-1/TRBV3-2	NA	CASSQFTSMEQFF
TRBV15	few	CATSRGPRGTQYF
TRBV10-3	NA	CAISQTGAGNTIYF
TRBV30	NA	CAWSVLAAGELFF
TRBV6-5	NA	CASSYSDRGDTEAFF
TRBV7-8	NA	CASSSLDRVGGYTF
TRBV7-9	NA	CASRYGQDSGNTIYF
TRBV7-3	NA	CASSLIGYGRTSDPGELFF
TRBV5-1	NA	CASGLAGSSYNEQFF
TRBV18	few	CASSPRALTTEQFF
TRBV29-1	NA	CSAFGDIQETQYF
TRBV29-1	NA	CSVREGATIDTQYF
TRBV19	many	CASSITGDNQPQHF